This TCR beta chain appears in the sequencing data of a study of immune evolution from preneoplasia to lung adenocarcinoma. TCRdb keeps only in-frame clones here, not all; method: immunoSEQ multiplex PCR. The sample holds about 6,400 clones, around four fifths seen once. A word on this clone: Its matching antigen is unknown. A read error may account for a junction end that differs from germline.

Histologic diagnosis was independently verified by two lung pathologists. Study-wide points: Later-stage lesions appeared to have more T cells, more diversity, less clonality.

The germline V gene has CDR1 MGHRA and CDR2 YSYEKL. The CDR3 is 14 amino acids. The V gene is TRBV4-1, the J gene TRBJ2-5; D is perhaps TRBD1 or TRBD2 (6 bases each). The sequencing sample was made of FFPE minimally invasive lung adenocarcinoma tissue. This TCR was sampled from a person aged 50-75 years with lung adenocarcinoma. The CDR3, as DNA: TGCGCCAGCGGCCAAGGGGGGTGGGGGGAGACCCAGTACTTC. This sequence encodes CASGQGGWGETQYF.